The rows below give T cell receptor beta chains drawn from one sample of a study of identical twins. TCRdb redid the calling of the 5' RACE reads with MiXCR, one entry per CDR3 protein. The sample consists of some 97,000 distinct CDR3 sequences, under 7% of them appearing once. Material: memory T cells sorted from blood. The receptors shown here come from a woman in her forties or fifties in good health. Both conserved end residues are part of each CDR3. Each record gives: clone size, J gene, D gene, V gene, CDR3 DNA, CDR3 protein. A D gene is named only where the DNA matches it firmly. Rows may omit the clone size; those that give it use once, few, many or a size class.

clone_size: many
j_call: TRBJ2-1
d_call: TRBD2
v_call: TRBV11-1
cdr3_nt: TGTGCCAGCAGCCCATTTGGCGGGAGACTTGAGCAGTTCTTC
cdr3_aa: CASSPFGGRLEQFF

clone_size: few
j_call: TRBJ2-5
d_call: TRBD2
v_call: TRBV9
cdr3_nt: TGTGCCAGCAGCGTAGCGGGAGGGCGAGGCGAGACCCAGTACTTC
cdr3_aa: CASSVAGGRGETQYF

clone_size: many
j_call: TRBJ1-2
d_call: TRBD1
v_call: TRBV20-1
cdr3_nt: TGCAGTGCCTTGCCGGTGACAGGGGGCGTTTTGGGCTACACCTTC
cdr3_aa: CSALPVTGGVLGYTF

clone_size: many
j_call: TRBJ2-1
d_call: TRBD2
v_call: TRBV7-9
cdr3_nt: TGTGCCAGCAGCCCCAGGACTAGCTATCATGAGCAGTTCTTC
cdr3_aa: CASSPRTSYHEQFF

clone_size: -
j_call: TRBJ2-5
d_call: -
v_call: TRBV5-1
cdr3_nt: TGCGCCAGCAGTAAAGGGCGGGGGCATCAAGAGACCCAGTACTTC
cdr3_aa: CASSKGRGHQETQYF

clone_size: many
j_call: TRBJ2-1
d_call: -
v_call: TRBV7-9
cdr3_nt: TGTGCCAGCAGCTTAGCGCGAGGCTCCTACAATGAGCAGTTCTTC
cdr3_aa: CASSLARGSYNEQFF

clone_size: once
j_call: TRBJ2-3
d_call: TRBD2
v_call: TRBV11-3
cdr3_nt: TGTGCCAGCAGCTTGCTAGCGGGAGTCTTAGATACGCAGTATTTT
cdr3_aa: CASSLLAGVLDTQYF

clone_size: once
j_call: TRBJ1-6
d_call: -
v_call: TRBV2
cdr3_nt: TGTGCCAGCACCCTGCCTAATTCACCCCTCCACTTT
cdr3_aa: CASTLPNSPLHF

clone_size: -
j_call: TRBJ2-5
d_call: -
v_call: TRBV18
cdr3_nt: TGTGCCAGCTCACCACCAGAAGGGGGGAAGATGAAGACCCAGTACTTC
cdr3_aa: CASSPPEGGKMKTQYF

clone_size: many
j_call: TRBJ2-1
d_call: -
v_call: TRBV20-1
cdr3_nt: TGCAGTGCTAGTCAGCTAATCGACTACAATGAGCAGTTCTTC
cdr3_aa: CSASQLIDYNEQFF

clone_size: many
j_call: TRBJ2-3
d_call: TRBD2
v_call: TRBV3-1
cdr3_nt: TGTGCCAGCAGCCAAGCGGGGGGGAGGGCCACAGATACGCAGTATTTT
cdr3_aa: CASSQAGGRATDTQYF

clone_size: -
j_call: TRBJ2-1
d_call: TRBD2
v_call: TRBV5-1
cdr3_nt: TGCGCCAGCAGCTCCGGACTAGCGGGACGCAATGAGCAGTTCTTC
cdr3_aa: CASSSGLAGRNEQFF

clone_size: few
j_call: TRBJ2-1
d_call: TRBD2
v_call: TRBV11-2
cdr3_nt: TGTGCCAGCAGCTCCCAGCTTCGGGAGGGCCGACTCTTC
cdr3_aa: CASSSQLREGRLF

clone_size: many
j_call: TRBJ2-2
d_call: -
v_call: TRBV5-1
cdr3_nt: TGCGCCAGCTCTAGGGAGGACACCGGGGAGCTGTTTTTT
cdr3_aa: CASSREDTGELFF

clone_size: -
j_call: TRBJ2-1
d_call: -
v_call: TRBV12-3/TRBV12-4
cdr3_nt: TGTGCCAGCAGTTTAACTCGGTCCATGGGGAATGAGCAGTTCTTC
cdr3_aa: CASSLTRSMGNEQFF

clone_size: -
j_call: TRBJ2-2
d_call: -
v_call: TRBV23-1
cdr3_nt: TGCGCCAGCAGTCTCGCGGGGCCCACCGGGGAGCTGTTTTTT
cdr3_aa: CASSLAGPTGELFF

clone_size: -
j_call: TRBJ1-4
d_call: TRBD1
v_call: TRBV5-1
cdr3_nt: TGCGCCAGCAGGGGACAGGGGTCGGCTAATGAAAAACTGTTTTTT
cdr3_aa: CASRGQGSANEKLFF

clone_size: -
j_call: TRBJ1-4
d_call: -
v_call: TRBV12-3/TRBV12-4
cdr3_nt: TGTGCCAGCAGTTTGGTGCAGTCAGCGGAAAAACTGTTTTTT
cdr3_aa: CASSLVQSAEKLFF

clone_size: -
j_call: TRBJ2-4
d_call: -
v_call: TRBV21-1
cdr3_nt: TGTGCCAGCAGCAAAGGGGGGTATGACAAAAACATTCAGTACTTC
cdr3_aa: CASSKGGYDKNIQYF

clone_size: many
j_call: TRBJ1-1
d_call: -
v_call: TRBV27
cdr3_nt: TGTGCCAGCAGTTTCCTTGGGGAGGGCGCTGAAGCTTTCTTT
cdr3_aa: CASSFLGEGAEAFF

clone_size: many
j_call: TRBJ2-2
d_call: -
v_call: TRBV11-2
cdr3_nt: TGTGCCAGCGATAGACTTTACACCGGGGAGCTGTTTTTT
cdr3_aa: CASDRLYTGELFF

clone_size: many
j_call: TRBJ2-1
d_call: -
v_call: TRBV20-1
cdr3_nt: TGCAGTGCTAGAGGTCCCCGATCCTACAATGAGCAGTTCTTC
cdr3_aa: CSARGPRSYNEQFF

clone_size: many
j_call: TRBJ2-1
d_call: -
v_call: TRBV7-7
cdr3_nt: TGTGCTAGCAGCGATGGGGGAAGGGACGATGAGCAGTTCTTC
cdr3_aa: CASSDGGRDDEQFF

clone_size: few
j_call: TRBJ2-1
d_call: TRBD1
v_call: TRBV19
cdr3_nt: TGTGCCAGTAGTATAAGGACAGGGACTAATGAGCAGTTCTTC
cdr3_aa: CASSIRTGTNEQFF

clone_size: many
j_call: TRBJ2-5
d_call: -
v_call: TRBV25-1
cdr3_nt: TGTGCCAGCAGTGAACCCAGGGTCCAAGAGACCCAGTACTTC
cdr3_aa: CASSEPRVQETQYF

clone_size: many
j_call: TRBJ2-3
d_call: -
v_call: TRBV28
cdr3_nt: TGTGCCAGCAACTACCGGAGCCGCCGGTATTTT
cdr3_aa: CASNYRSRRYF

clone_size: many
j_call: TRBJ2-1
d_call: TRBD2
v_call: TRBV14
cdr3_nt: TGTGCCAGCAGCGATCACCGAGGACTAGGATACAATGAGCAGTTCTTC
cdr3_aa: CASSDHRGLGYNEQFF

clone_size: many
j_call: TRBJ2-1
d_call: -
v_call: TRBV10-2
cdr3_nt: TGCGCCAGCAGTGAAGCTAGCAGAAGTGAGCAGTTCTTC
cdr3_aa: CASSEASRSEQFF